These T cell receptor beta chains were read from a single sample in a study of T cells in Graves' hyperthyroidism and ophthalmopathy. TCRdb re-analysed the multiplex PCR reads in MiXCR, keeping a single row per CDR3 protein. The data show about 600,000 distinct CDR3 sequences, around 15% seen once. The sequencing input was blood. All receptors come from a woman aged 40-49 years with Graves' ophthalmopathy. Each CDR3 is given with its conserved first and last residue. The D gene is left open where the match is weak. Size values are once, few and many counts, or a class for expanded clones, and some rows have none.

many	-	TRBJ2-3	TRBV20-1	CSASEGVPTDTQYF	TGCAGTGCCAGTGAAGGGGTCCCCACAGATACGCAGTATTTT
-	TRBD2	TRBJ2-7	TRBV28	CASSTAGGATYEQYF	TGTGCCAGCAGTACCGCGGGAGGTGCGACCTACGAGCAGTACTTC
few	TRBD1	TRBJ2-2	TRBV11-2	CASSLDSPGTGNTGELFF	TGTGCCAGCAGCTTAGATTCCCCCGGGACAGGGAACACCGGGGAGCTGTTTTTT
few	-	TRBJ2-7	TRBV5-1	CASSQGPGQQYEQYF	TGCGCCAGCAGCCAAGGGCCCGGACAACAATACGAGCAGTACTTC
few	TRBD2	TRBJ2-2	TRBV4-2	CASSQDERGLAGELFF	TGTGCCAGCAGCCAAGACGAGCGGGGGCTTGCCGGGGAGCTGTTTTTT
many	-	TRBJ2-1	TRBV29-1	CSVDLPDQHEQFF	TGCAGCGTTGATCTCCCGGATCAGCATGAGCAGTTCTTC
many	-	TRBJ2-1	TRBV27	CATRRASTYNEQFF	TGTGCCACCCGTCGGGCTTCAACCTACAATGAGCAGTTCTTC
many	-	TRBJ1-5	TRBV9	CASSVAGVSNQPQHF	TGTGCCAGCAGCGTAGCAGGAGTTAGCAATCAGCCCCAGCATTTT
many	-	TRBJ1-1	TRBV6-1	CASSEIEGYTEAFF	TGTGCCAGCAGTGAAATAGAGGGGTACACTGAAGCTTTCTTT
-	TRBD1	TRBJ1-1	TRBV2	CASSGQGAEAFF	TGTGCCAGCAGTGGACAGGGGGCGGAAGCTTTCTTT
few	-	TRBJ2-6	TRBV7-9	CASSFQGSRANVLTF	TGTGCCAGCAGCTTTCAGGGGTCGCGGGCCAACGTCCTGACTTTC
many	-	TRBJ2-7	TRBV20-1	CSARGFRLGPYEQYF	TGCAGTGCTAGAGGTTTCAGACTAGGTCCCTACGAGCAGTACTTC
-	-	TRBJ1-1	TRBV29-1	CSVGDSEAFF	TGCAGCGTTGGGGATTCAGAAGCTTTCTTT
few	TRBD2	TRBJ2-4	TRBV6-1	CASRAGGAVAKNIQYF	TGTGCCAGCAGGGCGGGGGGCGCAGTGGCCAAAAACATTCAGTACTTC
few	TRBD1	TRBJ1-1	TRBV28	CASRAGTGAYTEAFF	TGTGCCAGCAGGGCCGGGACAGGGGCGTACACTGAAGCTTTCTTT
many	TRBD2	TRBJ2-3	TRBV7-3	CASSSQLAGGPWGADTQYF	TGTGCCAGCAGCTCCCAACTAGCGGGAGGACCATGGGGGGCAGATACGCAGTATTTT
few	-	TRBJ2-2	TRBV6-1	CASRGGGSGTGELFF	TGTGCCAGCAGGGGTGGAGGATCAGGTACCGGGGAGCTGTTTTTT
many	TRBD2	TRBJ2-5	TRBV2	CASRATGLAGETQYF	TGTGCCAGCAGGGCGACGGGACTAGCTGGAGAGACCCAGTACTTC
-	TRBD2	TRBJ2-1	TRBV12-3/TRBV12-4	CASSTSGGVSSYNEQFF	TGTGCCAGCAGTACTAGCGGGGGGGTTAGCTCCTACAATGAGCAGTTCTTC
-	-	TRBJ1-1	TRBV15	CATSREVRGTEAFF	TGTGCCACCAGCAGAGAAGTAAGGGGGACTGAAGCTTTCTTT
-	-	TRBJ2-7	TRBV6-1	CASSLQGGGYYEQYF	TGTGCCAGCAGCCTACAGGGGGGAGGGTACTACGAGCAGTACTTC
many	-	TRBJ2-7	TRBV28	CASCRASFLGQYF	TGTGCCAGCTGCAGGGCGTCCTTTCTAGGGCAGTACTTC
-	-	TRBJ2-6	TRBV10-1	CTWAWNRIISGANVLTF	TGCACATGGGCGTGGAACAGAATCATCTCTGGGGCCAACGTCCTGACTTTC
-	-	TRBJ2-2	TRBV15	CATSRGVETGELFF	TGTGCCACCAGCAGAGGGGTAGAGACCGGGGAGCTGTTTTTT